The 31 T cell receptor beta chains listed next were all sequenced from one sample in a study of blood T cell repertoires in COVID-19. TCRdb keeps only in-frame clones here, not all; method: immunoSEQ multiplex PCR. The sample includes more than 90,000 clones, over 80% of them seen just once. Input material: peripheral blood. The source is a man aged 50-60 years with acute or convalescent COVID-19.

For the CDR3, the DNA is TGTGCCAGTAGTACGGGAGGCCCCCAGCCCCAGCATTTT. It specifies CASSTGGPQPQHF. V and J are TRBV19 and TRBJ1-5; D gene ambiguous. The germline V and J ends were trimmed by 4 bases and 7 bases, with 11 bases remaining between them. The CDR3 covers 13 residues. Germline values: CDR1 LNHDA, CDR2 SQIVND (reference sequence). The full variable domain, with the rest looked up from reference TRBV19 and TRBJ1-5, is DGGITQSPKYLFRKEGQNVTLSCEQNLNHDAMYWYRQDPGQGLRLIYYSQIVNDFQKGDIAEGYSVSREKKESFPLTVTSAQKNPTAFYLCASSTGGPQPQHFGDGTRLSIL.

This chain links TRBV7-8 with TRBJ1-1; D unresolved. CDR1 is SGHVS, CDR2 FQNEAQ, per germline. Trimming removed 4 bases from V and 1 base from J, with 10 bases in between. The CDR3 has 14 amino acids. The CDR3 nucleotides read TGTGCCAGCAGCTCCGGACTAGAGAACACTGAAGCTTTCTTT. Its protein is CASSSGLENTEAFF.

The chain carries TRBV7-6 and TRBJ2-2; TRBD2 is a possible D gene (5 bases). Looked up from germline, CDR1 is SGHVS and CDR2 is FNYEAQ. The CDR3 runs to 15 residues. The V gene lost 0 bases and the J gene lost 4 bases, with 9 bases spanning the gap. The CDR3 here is CASSLAGAGTGELFF. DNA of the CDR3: TGTGCCAGCAGCTTAGCAGGTGCGGGCACCGGGGAGCTGTTTTTT. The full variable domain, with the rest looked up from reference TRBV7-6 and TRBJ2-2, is GAGVSQSPRYKVTKRGQDVALRCDPISGHVSLYWYRQALGQGPEFLTYFNYEAQQDKSGLPNDRFSAERPEGSISTLTIQRTEQRDSAMYRCASSLAGAGTGELFFGEGSRLTVL.

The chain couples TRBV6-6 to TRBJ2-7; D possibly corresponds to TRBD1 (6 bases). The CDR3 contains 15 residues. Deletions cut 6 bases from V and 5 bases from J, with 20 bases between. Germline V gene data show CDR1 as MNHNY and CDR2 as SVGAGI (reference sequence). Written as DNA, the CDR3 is TGTGCCAGCAGATCCTCCGGGACACGGGTCCACGAGCAGTACTTC. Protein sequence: CASRSSGTRVHEQYF.

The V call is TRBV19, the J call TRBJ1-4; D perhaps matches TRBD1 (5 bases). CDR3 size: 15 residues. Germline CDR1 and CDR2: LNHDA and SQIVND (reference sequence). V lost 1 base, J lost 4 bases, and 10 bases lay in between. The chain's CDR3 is CASSIARQLNEKLFF. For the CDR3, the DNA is TGTGCCAGTAGTATAGCCCGACAGCTTAATGAAAAACTGTTTTTT.

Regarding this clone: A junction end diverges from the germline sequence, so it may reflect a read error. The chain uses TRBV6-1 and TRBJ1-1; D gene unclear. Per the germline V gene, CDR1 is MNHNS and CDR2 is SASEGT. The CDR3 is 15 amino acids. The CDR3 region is CASSEGGGPNTKAFF. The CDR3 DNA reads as TGTGCCAGCAGTGAAGGGGGAGGGCCGAACACTAAAGCTTTCTTT.

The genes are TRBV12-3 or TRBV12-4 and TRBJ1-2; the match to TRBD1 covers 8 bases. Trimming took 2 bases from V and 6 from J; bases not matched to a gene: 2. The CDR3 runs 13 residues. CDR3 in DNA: TGTGCCAGCAGTTTATTCAGGGGGCATGGCTACACCTTC. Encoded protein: CASSLFRGHGYTF.

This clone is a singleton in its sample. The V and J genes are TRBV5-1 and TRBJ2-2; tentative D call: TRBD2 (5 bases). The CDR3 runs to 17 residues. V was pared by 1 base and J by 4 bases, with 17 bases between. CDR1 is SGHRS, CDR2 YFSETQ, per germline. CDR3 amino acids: CASSLTLGEGGTGELFF. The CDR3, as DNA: TGCGCCAGCAGCTTGACACTCGGAGAGGGCGGCACCGGGGAGCTGTTTTTT.

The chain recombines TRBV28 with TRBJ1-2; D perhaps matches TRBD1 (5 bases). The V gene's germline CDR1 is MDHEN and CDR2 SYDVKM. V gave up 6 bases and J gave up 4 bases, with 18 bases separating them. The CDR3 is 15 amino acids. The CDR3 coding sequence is TGTGCCAGCAGCTCCGGGACGGGGGTAACCTATGGCTACACCTTC. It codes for CASSSGTGVTYGYTF.

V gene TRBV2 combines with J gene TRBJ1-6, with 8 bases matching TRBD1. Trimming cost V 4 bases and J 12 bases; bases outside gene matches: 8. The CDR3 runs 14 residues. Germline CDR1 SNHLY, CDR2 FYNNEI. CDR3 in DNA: TGTGCCAGCAGTGGGACAGGGTATAGGGAACCCCTCCACTTT. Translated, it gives CASSGTGYREPLHF.

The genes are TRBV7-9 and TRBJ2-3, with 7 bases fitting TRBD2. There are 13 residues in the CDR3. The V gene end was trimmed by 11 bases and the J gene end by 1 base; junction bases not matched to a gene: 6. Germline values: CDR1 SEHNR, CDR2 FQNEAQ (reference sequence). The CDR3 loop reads CAGRGTGTDTQYF. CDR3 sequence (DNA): TGTGCCGGGAGGGGCACAGGCACAGATACGCAGTATTTT.

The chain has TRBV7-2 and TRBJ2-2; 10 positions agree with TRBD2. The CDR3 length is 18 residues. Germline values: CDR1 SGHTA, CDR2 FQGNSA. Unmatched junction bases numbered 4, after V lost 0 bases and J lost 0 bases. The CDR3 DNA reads TGTGCCAGCAGCTTAGCGCCTAGCGGGGGCGCGAACACCGGGGAGCTGTTTTTT. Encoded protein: CASSLAPSGGANTGELFF.

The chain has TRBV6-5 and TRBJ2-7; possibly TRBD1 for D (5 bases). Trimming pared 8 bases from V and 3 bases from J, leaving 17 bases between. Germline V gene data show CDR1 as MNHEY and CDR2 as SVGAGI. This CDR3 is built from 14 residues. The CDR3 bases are TGTGCCAGCGGACCGTCAGGGCTATTCTACGAGCAGTACTTC. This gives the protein CASGPSGLFYEQYF.

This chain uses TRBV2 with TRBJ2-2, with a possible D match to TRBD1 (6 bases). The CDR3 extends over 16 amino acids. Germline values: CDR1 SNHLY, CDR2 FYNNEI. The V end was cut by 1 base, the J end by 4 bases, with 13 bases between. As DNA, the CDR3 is TGTGCCAGCAGTGAAGAGAGGCTCAGGGGCACCGGGGAGCTGTTTTTT. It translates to CASSEERLRGTGELFF. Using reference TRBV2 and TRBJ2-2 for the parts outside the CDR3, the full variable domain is EPEVTQTPSHQVTQMGQEVILRCVPISNHLYFYWYRQILGQKVEFLVSFYNNEISEKSEIFDDQFSVERPDGSNFTLKIRSTKLEDSAMYFCASSEERLRGTGELFFGEGSRLTVL.

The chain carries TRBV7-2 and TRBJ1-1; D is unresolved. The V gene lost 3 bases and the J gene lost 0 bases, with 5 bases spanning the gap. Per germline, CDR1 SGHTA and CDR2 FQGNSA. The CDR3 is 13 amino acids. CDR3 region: CASSFGLNTEAFF. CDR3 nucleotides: TGTGCCAGCAGCTTTGGGCTGAACACTGAAGCTTTCTTT. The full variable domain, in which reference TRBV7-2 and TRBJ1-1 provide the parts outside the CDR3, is GAGVSQSPSNKVTEKGKDVELRCDPISGHTALYWYRQSLGQGLEFLIYFQGNSAPDKSGLPSDRFSAERTGGSVSTLTIQRTQQEDSAVYLCASSFGLNTEAFFGQGTRLTVV.

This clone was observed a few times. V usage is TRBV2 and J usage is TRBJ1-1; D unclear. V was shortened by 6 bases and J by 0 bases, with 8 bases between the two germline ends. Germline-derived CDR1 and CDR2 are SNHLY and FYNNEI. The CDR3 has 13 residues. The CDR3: CASSDYMNTEAFF. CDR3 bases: TGTGCCAGCAGCGACTACATGAACACTGAAGCTTTCTTT. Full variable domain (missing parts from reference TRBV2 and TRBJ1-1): EPEVTQTPSHQVTQMGQEVILRCVPISNHLYFYWYRQILGQKVEFLVSFYNNEISEKSEIFDDQFSVERPDGSNFTLKIRSTKLEDSAMYFCASSDYMNTEAFFGQGTRLTVV.

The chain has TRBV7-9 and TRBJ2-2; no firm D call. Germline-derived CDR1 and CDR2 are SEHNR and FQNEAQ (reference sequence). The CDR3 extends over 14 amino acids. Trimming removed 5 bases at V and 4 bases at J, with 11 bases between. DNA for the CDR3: TGTGCCAGCAGCAGGGATAGAGGCACCGGGGAGCTGTTTTTT. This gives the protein CASSRDRGTGELFF.

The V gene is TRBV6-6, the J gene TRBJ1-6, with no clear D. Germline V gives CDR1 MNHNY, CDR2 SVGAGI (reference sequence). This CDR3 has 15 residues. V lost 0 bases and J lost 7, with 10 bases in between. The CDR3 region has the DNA TGTGCCAGCAGTTACTCGACCGGAGGGAATTCACCCCTCCACTTT. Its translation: CASSYSTGGNSPLHF.

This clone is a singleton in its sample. The CDR3 sequence: CASSFGTGVHTGELFF. The CDR3, as DNA: TGTGCCAGCAGCTTCGGGACAGGGGTACACACCGGGGAGCTGTTTTTT. This sequence joins TRBV5-8 and TRBJ2-2; 10 nucleotides align to TRBD1. CDR1 and CDR2 from the germline V gene are SGHTS and YDEGEE. J was trimmed by 3 bases and V by 2 bases; bases with no gene match: 4. The CDR3 loop spans 16 amino acids.

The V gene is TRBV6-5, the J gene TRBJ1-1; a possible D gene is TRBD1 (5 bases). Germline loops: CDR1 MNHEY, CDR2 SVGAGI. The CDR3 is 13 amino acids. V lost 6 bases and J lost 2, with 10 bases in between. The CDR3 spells CASSSTANTEAFF. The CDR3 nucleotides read TGTGCCAGCAGCTCGACAGCTAACACTGAAGCTTTCTTT.

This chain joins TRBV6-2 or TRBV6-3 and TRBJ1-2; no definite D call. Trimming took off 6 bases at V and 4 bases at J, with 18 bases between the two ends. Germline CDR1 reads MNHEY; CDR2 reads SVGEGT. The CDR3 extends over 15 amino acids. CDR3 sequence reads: CASSLASVLIYGYTF. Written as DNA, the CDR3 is TGTGCCAGCAGCTTAGCCTCTGTTCTAATCTATGGCTACACCTTC.

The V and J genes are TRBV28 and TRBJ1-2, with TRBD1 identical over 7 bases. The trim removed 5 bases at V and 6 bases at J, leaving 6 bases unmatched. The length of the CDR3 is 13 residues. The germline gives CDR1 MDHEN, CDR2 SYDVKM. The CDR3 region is CASSIRQGHGYTF. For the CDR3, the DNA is TGTGCCAGCAGTATCCGACAGGGACATGGCTACACCTTC.

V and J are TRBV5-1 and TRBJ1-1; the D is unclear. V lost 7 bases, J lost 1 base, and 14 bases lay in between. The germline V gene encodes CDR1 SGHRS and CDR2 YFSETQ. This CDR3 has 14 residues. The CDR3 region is CASRRSISNTEAFF. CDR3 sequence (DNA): TGCGCCAGCCGGCGGAGCATTTCGAACACTGAAGCTTTCTTT.

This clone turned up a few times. The CDR3 sequence: CASSAPGQLNYGYTF. CDR3 DNA: TGTGCCAGCAGCGCGCCGGGACAGCTTAACTATGGCTACACCTTC. This chain uses TRBV5-8 with TRBJ1-2; 7 positions agree with TRBD1. This CDR3 is built from 15 residues. Germline assignment: CDR1 SGHTS and CDR2 YDEGEE. J was trimmed by 1 base and V by 4 bases; bases with no gene match: 7.

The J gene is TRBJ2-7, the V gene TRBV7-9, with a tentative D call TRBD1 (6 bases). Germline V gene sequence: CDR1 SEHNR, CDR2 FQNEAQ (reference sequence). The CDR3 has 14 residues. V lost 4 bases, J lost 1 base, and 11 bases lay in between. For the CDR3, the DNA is TGTGCCAGCAGCTCCACAGGGTTTTCCTACGAGCAGTACTTC. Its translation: CASSSTGFSYEQYF.

CDR3 DNA sequence: TGTGCCAGCAGTGAGACAGGGGGCACTGAAGCTTTCTTT. This sequence encodes CASSETGGTEAFF. V and J are TRBV2 and TRBJ1-1; 9 bases are a match to TRBD1. Trimming removed 3 bases from V and 4 bases from J; junction bases left unmatched: 0. CDR3 size: 13 residues. Germline CDR1 reads SNHLY; CDR2 reads FYNNEI.

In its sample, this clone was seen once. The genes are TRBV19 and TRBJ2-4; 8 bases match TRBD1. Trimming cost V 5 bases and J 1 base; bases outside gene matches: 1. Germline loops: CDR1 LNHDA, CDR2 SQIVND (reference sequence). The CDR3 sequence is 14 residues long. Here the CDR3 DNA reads TGTGCCAGTAGTTGGGACAGGGCCAAAAACATTCAGTACTTC. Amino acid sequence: CASSWDRAKNIQYF.

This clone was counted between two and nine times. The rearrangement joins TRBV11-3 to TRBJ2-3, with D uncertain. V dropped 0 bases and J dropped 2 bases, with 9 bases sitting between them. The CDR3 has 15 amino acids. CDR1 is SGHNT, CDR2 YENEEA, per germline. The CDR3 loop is CASSLDPTPTDTQYF. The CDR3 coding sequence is TGTGCCAGCAGCTTAGATCCAACACCCACAGATACGCAGTATTTT.

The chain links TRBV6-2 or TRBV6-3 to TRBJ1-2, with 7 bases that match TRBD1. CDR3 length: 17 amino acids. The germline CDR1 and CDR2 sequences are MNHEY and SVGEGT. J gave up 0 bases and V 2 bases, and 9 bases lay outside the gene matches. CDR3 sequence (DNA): TGTGCCAGCAGTTACAATACAGGGGATCCGGCTAACTATGGCTACACCTTC. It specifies CASSYNTGDPANYGYTF.

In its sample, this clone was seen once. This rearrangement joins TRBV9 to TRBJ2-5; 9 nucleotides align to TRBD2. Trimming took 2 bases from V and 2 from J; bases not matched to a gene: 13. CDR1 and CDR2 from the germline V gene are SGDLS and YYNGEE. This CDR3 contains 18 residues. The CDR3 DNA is TGTGCCAGCAGCGTCCGTGGCGGGGGGGCTATTGTTCAAGAGACCCAGTACTTC. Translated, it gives CASSVRGGGAIVQETQYF.

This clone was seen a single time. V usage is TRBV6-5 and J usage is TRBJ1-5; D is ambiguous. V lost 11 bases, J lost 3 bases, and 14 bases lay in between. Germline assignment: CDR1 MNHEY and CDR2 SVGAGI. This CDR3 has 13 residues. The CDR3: CAGGSRYNQPQHF. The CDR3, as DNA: TGTGCCGGAGGGTCGAGGTACAATCAGCCCCAGCATTTT.